These 30 T cell receptor beta chains share one sample of origin, sequenced in a study of beta chain features in type 1 diabetes. Expressed TCRB transcripts got sequenced, as all isolated RNA was reverse transcribed. Assay used: immunoSEQ multiplex PCR; TCRdb lists only in-frame clones, some missing. Here the sample spans more than 150,000 clones, about an eighth being singletons. The sample taken for sequencing was central memory CD4+ T cells from blood. These receptors came from a woman younger than 30 in good health.

This clone has more than one count but fewer than ten. The chain recombines TRBV14 with TRBJ2-7; TRBD1 agrees at 8 bases. The germline V gene has CDR1 SGHDN and CDR2 FVKESK. CDR3 length: 12 residues. The V and J ends lost 1 base and 11 bases, in that order; junction bases with no gene match: 4. CDR3 sequence reads: CASSQGSGGKYF. In nucleotides, the CDR3 is TGTGCCAGCAGCCAAGGGTCAGGGGGCAAGTACTTC.

The chain joins TRBV27 to TRBJ2-5, with 8 bases lining up with TRBD1. The J call may be mistaken, given a closer DNA end match to TRBJ2-7. The CDR3 is 18 residues long. Germline V gene sequence: CDR1 MNHEY, CDR2 SMNVEV (reference sequence). The CDR3 sequence is CASSSPGDRQRGFYEQYF. In DNA, the CDR3 is TGTGCCAGCAGTTCCCCTGGGGACAGGCAAAGGGGTTTTTACGAGCAGTACTTC.

This clone has at least ten counts. This chain connects TRBV4-3 to TRBJ2-3; 9 bases agree with TRBD2. Germline CDR1 is LGHNA and CDR2 is YSLEER. The CDR3 is 13 amino acids. V was pared by 5 bases and J by 3 bases, with 0 bases of the junction left unmatched. CDR3 in DNA: TGCGCCAGCAGCGCGGGGGGGACAGATACGCAGTATTTT. Translating it yields CASSAGGTDTQYF.

This clone has just a few counts. The CDR3 DNA reads TGTGCCAGCAGTCTAAATTATCAGCCCCAGCATTTT. The encoded protein is CASSLNYQPQHF. The chain links TRBV28 to TRBJ1-5, with D unresolved. The CDR3 has 12 amino acids. CDR1 MDHEN and CDR2 SYDVKM come from the germline V gene. Trimming took off 5 bases at V and 5 bases at J, with 7 bases between the two ends.

This clone was counted a few times. This chain joins TRBV6-4 and TRBJ2-2; 9 positions agree with TRBD1. V lost 5 bases, J lost 0 bases, and 4 bases stayed unmatched. Germline CDR1 MRHNA, CDR2 SNTAGT. The CDR3 runs 16 residues. The chain's CDR3 is CASSQQGASNTGELFF. CDR3 bases: TGTGCCAGCAGTCAACAGGGGGCCTCGAACACCGGGGAGCTGTTTTTT.

This clone showed up just a few times. The V and J genes are TRBV27 and TRBJ2-6, with 8 nucleotides matching TRBD2. Per germline, CDR1 MNHEY and CDR2 SMNVEV (reference sequence). The length of the CDR3 is 20 residues. Unmatched junction bases numbered 10, after V lost 0 bases and J lost 0 bases. CDR3 sequence: CASSLSPAGVGGSGANVLTF. CDR3 in DNA: TGTGCCAGCAGTTTATCGCCAGCGGGAGTAGGGGGCTCTGGGGCCAACGTCCTGACTTTC.

In this sample, this clone turned up a few times. The rearrangement joins TRBV28 to TRBJ2-4, with 8 bases lining up with TRBD1. The germline CDR1 and CDR2 sequences are MDHEN and SYDVKM. The V and J ends lost 2 bases and 2 bases, in that order; junction bases with no gene match: 2. The CDR3 totals 15 residues. As DNA, the CDR3 is TGTGCCAGCAGTTTACAGGGGGCGACCAAAAACATTCAGTACTTC. This encodes CASSLQGATKNIQYF.

In its sample, this clone was seen a few times. The V and J genes are TRBV28 and TRBJ1-5, with a weak D call TRBD1 (5 bases). CDR1 is MDHEN and CDR2 is SYDVKM in the germline V gene. This CDR3 comprises 13 residues. Trimming removed 6 bases at V and 9 bases at J, with 15 bases between. This CDR3 reads CASSSAGHGPQHF. In DNA form, the CDR3 reads TGTGCCAGCAGCTCGGCAGGGCACGGGCCCCAGCATTTT.

The table lists this clone with a few counts. The rearrangement uses TRBV18 and TRBJ1-3, with 9 bases that match TRBD1. This CDR3 is built from 15 residues. Germline V CDR1 and CDR2: KGHSH, LQKENI. After removal of 5 bases from V and 4 bases from J, the junction contained 6 bases not matched to a gene. This CDR3 reads CASSSGQGTGNTIYF. CDR3 DNA: TGTGCCAGCTCATCGGGACAGGGAACAGGAAACACCATATATTTT.

The chain employs TRBV30 and TRBJ2-3; D uncertain. This CDR3 is 15 amino acids long. Germline V lookup: CDR1 GTSNPN, CDR2 SVGIG (reference sequence). V shed 4 bases and J shed 0 bases, with 14 bases lying between them. The CDR3 reads CAWKIRSTSTDTQYF. CDR3 coding DNA: TGTGCCTGGAAGATCCGGTCTACTAGCACAGATACGCAGTATTTT.

CDR3 protein: CASSQVGLQFF. The DNA for the CDR3 is TGTGCCAGCAGCCAAGTCGGGTTGCAGTTCTTC. The V gene is TRBV14, the J gene TRBJ2-1; no reliable D call. The CDR3 is 11 residues long. The germline V gene encodes CDR1 SGHDN and CDR2 FVKESK. V dropped 1 base and J dropped 12 bases, with 7 bases sitting between them.

The gene calls are TRBV29-1 and TRBJ2-5, with 9 bases that match TRBD1. Trimming at V came to 6 bases and at J to 5 bases, leaving 10 bases not matched to a gene. The CDR3 spans 14 residues. CDR1 is SQVTM, CDR2 ANQGSEA, per germline. This CDR3 reads CSVDYTGTGETQYF. The CDR3 nucleotides are TGCAGCGTGGACTACACCGGGACAGGGGAGACCCAGTACTTC.

This clone was seen only a few times. The chain couples TRBV12-5 to TRBJ2-3, with TRBD1 as a possible D gene (6 bases). V lost 5 bases and J 4 bases, leaving 10 bases between the germline ends. The CDR3 totals 13 residues. Germline V lookup: CDR1 LGHNT, CDR2 FRNRAP. CDR3 DNA: TGTGCTAGTGGTACAGGGATCCCAGATACGCAGTATTTT. Protein: CASGTGIPDTQYF.

The chain couples TRBV11-3 to TRBJ2-3; perhaps TRBD1 as D (6 bases). The germline CDR1 and CDR2 sequences are SGHNT and YENEEA. The germline V and J ends were trimmed by 5 bases and 9 bases, with 12 bases remaining between them. This CDR3 has 12 residues. CDR3 in DNA: TGTGCCAGCAGCCGTGACAGGACAACGCAGTATTTT. This translates into CASSRDRTTQYF.

This clone turned up a few times. The chain carries TRBV6-6 and TRBJ1-2; D is possibly TRBD1 (5 bases). Trimming removed 0 bases from V and 7 bases from J, with 12 bases in between. Germline V gene sequence: CDR1 MNHNY, CDR2 SVGAGI (reference sequence). CDR3 length: 14 residues. CDR3: CASSYSTEESGYTF. CDR3 nucleotide sequence: TGTGCCAGCAGTTACTCGACAGAGGAGAGTGGCTACACCTTC.

This chain uses TRBV2 with TRBJ2-5; 11 bases align to TRBD1. CDR1 is SNHLY and CDR2 is FYNNEI in the germline V gene. The CDR3 extends over 16 amino acids. Unmatched junction bases numbered 6, after V lost 2 bases and J lost 4 bases. The CDR3 sequence is CASSERPGQGGETQYF. For the CDR3, the DNA is TGTGCCAGCAGTGAAAGGCCGGGACAGGGGGGAGAGACCCAGTACTTC. The variable domain in full, with the rest retrieved from reference TRBV2 and TRBJ2-5, is EPEVTQTPSHQVTQMGQEVILRCVPISNHLYFYWYRQILGQKVEFLVSFYNNEISEKSEIFDDQFSVERPDGSNFTLKIRSTKLEDSAMYFCASSERPGQGGETQYFGPGTRLLVL.

The chain employs TRBV7-2 and TRBJ2-3; no reliable D call. Trimming removed 5 bases from V and 0 bases from J, with 3 bases in between. Germline CDR1 is SGHTA and CDR2 is FQGNSA. The CDR3 consists of 12 residues. The CDR3 DNA follows: TGTGCCAGCAGCCGGAGCACAGATACGCAGTATTTT. It is translated as CASSRSTDTQYF.

This clone was observed a few times. The chain employs TRBV5-6 and TRBJ2-3; TRBD1 is a possible D gene (5 bases). Trimming removed 4 bases from V and 2 bases from J, with 8 bases in between. CDR1 and CDR2 from the germline V gene are SGHDT and YYEEEE. The CDR3 has 13 amino acids. In DNA, the CDR3 is TGTGCCAGCAGCGTGACAGTCACAGATACGCAGTATTTT. Its translation: CASSVTVTDTQYF. The variable domain in full, completed from reference TRBV5-6 and TRBJ2-3, reads DAGVTQSPTHLIKTRGQQVTLRCSPKSGHDTVSWYQQALGQGPQFIFQYYEEEERQRGNFPDRFSGHQFPNYSSELNVNALLLGDSALYLCASSVTVTDTQYFGPGTRLTVL.

The chain is built from TRBV2 and TRBJ2-5, with 10 bases identical to TRBD1. The germline V gene has CDR1 SNHLY and CDR2 FYNNEI. The CDR3 covers 15 residues. V gave up 6 bases and J gave up 5 bases; unmatched junction bases: 9. This CDR3 is CASSPRTGGWETQYF. DNA for the CDR3: TGTGCCAGCAGCCCGAGGACAGGGGGATGGGAGACCCAGTACTTC.

This chain connects TRBV28 to TRBJ2-7, with 9 positions matching TRBD1. Looked up from germline, CDR1 is MDHEN and CDR2 is SYDVKM. The trim removed 5 bases at V and 4 bases at J, leaving 9 bases unmatched. This CDR3 spans 15 amino acids. As DNA, the CDR3 is TGTGCCAGCAGTCCCTTTGGGACAGGGTCATACGAGCAGTACTTC. Translation gives CASSPFGTGSYEQYF.

This clone was seen more than once but under ten times. CDR3 in amino acids: CASSPSAGGQETQYF. CDR3 in DNA: TGTGCCAGCTCGCCTTCAGCGGGAGGCCAAGAGACCCAGTACTTC. V gene TRBV18 combines with J gene TRBJ2-5; TRBD2 matches at 9 bases. CDR1 is KGHSH and CDR2 is LQKENI in the germline V gene. V lost 6 bases to trimming and J lost 1 base; unmatched junction nucleotides: 6. The CDR3 extends over 15 amino acids.

V usage is TRBV18 and J usage is TRBJ2-7, with D tentatively TRBD1 (5 bases). This CDR3 has 13 amino acids. Trimming stripped 3 bases from V and 3 bases from J, with 9 bases between. Germline V gene sequence: CDR1 KGHSH, CDR2 LQKENI. This CDR3 is CASSPDTNYEQYF. The CDR3, as DNA: TGTGCCAGCTCACCGGACACTAACTACGAGCAGTACTTC.

This clone has only a few counts. V is TRBV7-2 and J is TRBJ2-7, with 9 bases aligning to TRBD1. Trimming cost V 8 bases and J 3 bases; bases outside gene matches: 5. CDR3 length: 13 residues. Germline V gene data show CDR1 as SGHTA and CDR2 as FQGNSA. CDR3 amino acids: CASLSGQGYEQYF. CDR3 nucleotides: TGTGCCAGCCTTTCGGGACAGGGCTACGAGCAGTACTTC. Based on the CDR3 plus reference TRBV7-2 and TRBJ2-7, the full variable domain is GAGVSQSPSNKVTEKGKDVELRCDPISGHTALYWYRQSLGQGLEFLIYFQGNSAPDKSGLPSDRFSAERTGGSVSTLTIQRTQQEDSAVYLCASLSGQGYEQYFGPGTRLTVT.

This clone appeared many times. The V and J genes are TRBV7-2 and TRBJ1-2; possibly TRBD1 for D (5 bases). Looked up from germline, CDR1 is SGHTA and CDR2 is FQGNSA. V was pared by 5 bases and J by 2 bases, with 9 bases between. This CDR3 is 13 amino acids long. The CDR3 DNA sequence: TGTGCCAGCAGCATCAGGGAAAACTATGGCTACACCTTC. This encodes CASSIRENYGYTF.

This chain links TRBV4-2 with TRBJ2-3, with a weak D call TRBD1 (5 bases). Germline CDR1 LGHNA, CDR2 YNFKEQ. CDR3 length equals 18 residues. V was cut by 3 bases and J by 1 base, with 20 bases left in between. CDR3 amino acids: CASSQGRGTERGTDTQYF. The CDR3 region has the DNA TGTGCCAGCAGCCAGGGTAGGGGTACGGAAAGAGGCACAGATACGCAGTATTTT.

The J gene is TRBJ2-5, the V gene TRBV18, with a tentative D call TRBD1 (5 bases). Germline CDR1 is KGHSH and CDR2 is LQKENI. V gave up 0 bases and J gave up 5 bases, with 16 bases separating them. This CDR3 has 16 residues. CDR3 amino acids: CASSPPNQGSLETQYF. The CDR3 DNA is TGTGCCAGCTCACCACCAAACCAGGGTTCTCTGGAGACCCAGTACTTC.

This clone was found a few times. This chain links TRBV25-1 with TRBJ1-2, with a possible D match to TRBD1 (6 bases). The V end lost 4 bases, the J end lost 5 bases, and 11 bases lay between the germline ends. Looked up from germline, CDR1 is MGHDK and CDR2 is SYGVNS. This CDR3 comprises 13 residues. The CDR3 sequence: CASSGGQLYGYTF. The DNA of the CDR3 is TGTGCCAGCAGTGGGGGACAATTGTATGGCTACACCTTC.

The rearrangement joins TRBV18 to TRBJ1-1; TRBD1 agrees at 10 bases. This CDR3 region has 15 residues. The junction had 8 bases not matched to a gene; V was cut back by 3 bases and J by 7 bases. CDR1 and CDR2 from the germline V gene are KGHSH and LQKENI. CDR3 in DNA: TGTGCCAGCTCACCGCGGGACAGGGGTGAAGGTGAAGCTTTCTTT. It yields the protein CASSPRDRGEGEAFF.

Ten or more counts support this clone. The CDR3 loop is CASRLPTSGTDEQYF. CDR3 nucleotide sequence: TGTGCCAGCAGACTCCCGACTAGCGGGACGGACGAGCAGTACTTC. The rearrangement links TRBV27 to TRBJ2-7, with 11 bases matching TRBD2. There are 15 residues in the CDR3. V lost 6 bases and J lost 5; bases outside the gene matches: 9. CDR1 and CDR2 (germline): MNHEY, SMNVEV (reference sequence).

This chain joins TRBV28 and TRBJ2-3; D is perhaps TRBD1 (6 bases). The CDR3 is made up of 16 amino acids. Per the germline V gene, CDR1 is MDHEN and CDR2 is SYDVKM. V was trimmed by 4 bases and J by 1 base, leaving 15 bases between them. For the CDR3, the DNA is TGTGCCAGCAGTTCGATCCGACAGGTTGGCACAGATACGCAGTATTTT. Its protein product is CASSSIRQVGTDTQYF.